This T cell receptor beta chain was sequenced during a study of shared clonotypes between healthy human individuals. The study's findings and limits: The sharing of 4% to 5.5% of naive CD4 clonotypes was seen across several donors.

In regard to this clone: Its antigen is as yet unknown. Other nucleotide sequences in the sample specify the same CDR3.

Donors, without exception, were Caucasian adults residing in Nashville, Tennessee. Each subset's genomic DNA was shared equally among a number of immunoSEQ plates. Template for every sorted-subset replicate PCR totaled around 200 ng DNA, 25,000 to 30,000 T cell genomes. The repertoire was sequenced with immunoSEQ multiplex PCR; TCRdb's copy has only in-frame clones and lacks some. Here the sample spans about 2 million clones, 95% being singletons. Sequencing was performed on naive CD4+ T cells sorted from blood. Specified subset: CD45RA+ positively selected. This TCR was sampled from a man between 18 and 29 years old in good health.

CDR3 in DNA: TGTGCCAGCAGTCCGACAGGCCGTCCCTACGAGCAGTACTTC. Translated: CASSPTGRPYEQYF. The genes are TRBV6-5 and TRBJ2-7; D may be TRBD1 (6 bases). Looked up from germline, CDR1 is MNHEY and CDR2 is SVGAGI. This CDR3 region has 14 residues. The ends were cut back, 5 bases at V and 2 bases at J, with 13 bases in the middle.